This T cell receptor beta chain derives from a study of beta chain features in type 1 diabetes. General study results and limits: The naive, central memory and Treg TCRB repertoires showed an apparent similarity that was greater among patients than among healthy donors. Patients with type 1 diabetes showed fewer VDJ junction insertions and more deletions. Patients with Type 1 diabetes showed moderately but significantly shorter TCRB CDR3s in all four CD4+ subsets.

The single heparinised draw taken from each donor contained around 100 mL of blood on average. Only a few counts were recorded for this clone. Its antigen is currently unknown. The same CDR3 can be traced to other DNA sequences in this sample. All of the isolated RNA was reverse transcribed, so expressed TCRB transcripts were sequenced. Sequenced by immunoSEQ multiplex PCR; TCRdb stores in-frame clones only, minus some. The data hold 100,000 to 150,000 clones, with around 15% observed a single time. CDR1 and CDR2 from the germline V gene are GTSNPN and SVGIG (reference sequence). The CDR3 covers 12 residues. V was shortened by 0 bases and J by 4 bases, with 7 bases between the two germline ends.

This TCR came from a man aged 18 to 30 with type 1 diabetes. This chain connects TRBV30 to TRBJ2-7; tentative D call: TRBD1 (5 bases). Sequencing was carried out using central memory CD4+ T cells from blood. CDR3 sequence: CAWSVQGYEQYF. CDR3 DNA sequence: TGTGCCTGGAGTGTTCAGGGTTACGAGCAGTACTTC.